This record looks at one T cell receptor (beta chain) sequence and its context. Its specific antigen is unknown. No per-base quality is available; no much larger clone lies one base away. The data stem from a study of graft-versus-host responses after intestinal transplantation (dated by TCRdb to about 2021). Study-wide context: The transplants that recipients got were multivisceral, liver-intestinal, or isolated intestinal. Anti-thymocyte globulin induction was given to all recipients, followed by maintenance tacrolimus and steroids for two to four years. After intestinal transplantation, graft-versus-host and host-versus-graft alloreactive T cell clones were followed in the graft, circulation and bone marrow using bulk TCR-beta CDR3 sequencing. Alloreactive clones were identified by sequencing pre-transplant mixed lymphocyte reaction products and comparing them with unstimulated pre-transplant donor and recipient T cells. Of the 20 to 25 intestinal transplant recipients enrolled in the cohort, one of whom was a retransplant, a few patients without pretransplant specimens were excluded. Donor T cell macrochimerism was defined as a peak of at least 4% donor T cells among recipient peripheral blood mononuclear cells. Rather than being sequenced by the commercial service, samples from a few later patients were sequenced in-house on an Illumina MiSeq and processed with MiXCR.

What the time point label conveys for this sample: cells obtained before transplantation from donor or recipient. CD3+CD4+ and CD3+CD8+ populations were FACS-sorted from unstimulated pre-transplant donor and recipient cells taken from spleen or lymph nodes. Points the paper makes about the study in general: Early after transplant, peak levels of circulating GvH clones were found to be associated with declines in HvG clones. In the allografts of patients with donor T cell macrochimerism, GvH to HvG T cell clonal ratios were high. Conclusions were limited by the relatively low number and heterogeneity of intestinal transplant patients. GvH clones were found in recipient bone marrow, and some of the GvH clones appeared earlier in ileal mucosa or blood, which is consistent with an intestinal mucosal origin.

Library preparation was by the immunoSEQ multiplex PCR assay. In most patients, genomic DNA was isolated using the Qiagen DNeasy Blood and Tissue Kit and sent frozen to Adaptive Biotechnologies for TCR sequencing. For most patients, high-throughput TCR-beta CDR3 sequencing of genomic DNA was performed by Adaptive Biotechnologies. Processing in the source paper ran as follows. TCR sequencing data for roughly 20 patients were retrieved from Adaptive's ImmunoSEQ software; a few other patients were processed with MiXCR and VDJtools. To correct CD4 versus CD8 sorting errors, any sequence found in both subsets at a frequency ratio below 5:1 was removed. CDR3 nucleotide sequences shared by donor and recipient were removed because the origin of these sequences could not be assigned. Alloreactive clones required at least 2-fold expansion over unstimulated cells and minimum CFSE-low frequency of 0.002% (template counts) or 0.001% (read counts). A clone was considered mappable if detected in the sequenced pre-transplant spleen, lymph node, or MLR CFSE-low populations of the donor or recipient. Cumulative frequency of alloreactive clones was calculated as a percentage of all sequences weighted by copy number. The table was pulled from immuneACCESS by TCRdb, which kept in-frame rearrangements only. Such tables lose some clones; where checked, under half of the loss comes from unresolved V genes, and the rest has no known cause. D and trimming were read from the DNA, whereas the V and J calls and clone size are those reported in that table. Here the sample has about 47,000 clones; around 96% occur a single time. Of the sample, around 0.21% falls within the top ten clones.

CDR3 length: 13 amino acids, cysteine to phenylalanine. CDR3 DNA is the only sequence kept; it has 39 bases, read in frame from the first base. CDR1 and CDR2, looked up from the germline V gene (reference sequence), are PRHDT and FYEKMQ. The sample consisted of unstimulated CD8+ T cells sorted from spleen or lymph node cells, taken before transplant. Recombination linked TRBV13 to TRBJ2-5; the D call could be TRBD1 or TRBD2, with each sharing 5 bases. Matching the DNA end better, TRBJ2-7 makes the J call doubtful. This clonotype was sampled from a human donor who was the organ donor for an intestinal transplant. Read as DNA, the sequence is TGTGCCAGCAGCTATGCCGGTGGGGGCGAGCAGTACTTC. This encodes CASSYAGGGEQYF.